The present T cell receptor (beta chain) was sequenced within a study of neurological immune-mediated disorders. In TCRdb, the 5' RACE reads were re-called with MiXCR into one record per CDR3 protein. The sample shows approximately 60,000 distinct CDR3 sequences, 4.2% of them seen only once. This clonotype was recorded many times. The CDR3 is 15 residues long. CDR1 and CDR2 from the germline V gene are DFQATT and SNEGSKA (reference sequence). Deletions cut 4 bases from V and 0 bases from J, with 15 bases between. This chain links TRBV20-1 with TRBJ1-1, with no clear D. The TCR comes from a man between 50 and 59 years old with multiple sclerosis. Sequenced material: PBMCs. The CDR3 nucleotides are TGCAGTGCTATTGCCGTTGTGGGAGTGAACACTGAAGCTTTCTTT. This translates into CSAIAVVGVNTEAFF.